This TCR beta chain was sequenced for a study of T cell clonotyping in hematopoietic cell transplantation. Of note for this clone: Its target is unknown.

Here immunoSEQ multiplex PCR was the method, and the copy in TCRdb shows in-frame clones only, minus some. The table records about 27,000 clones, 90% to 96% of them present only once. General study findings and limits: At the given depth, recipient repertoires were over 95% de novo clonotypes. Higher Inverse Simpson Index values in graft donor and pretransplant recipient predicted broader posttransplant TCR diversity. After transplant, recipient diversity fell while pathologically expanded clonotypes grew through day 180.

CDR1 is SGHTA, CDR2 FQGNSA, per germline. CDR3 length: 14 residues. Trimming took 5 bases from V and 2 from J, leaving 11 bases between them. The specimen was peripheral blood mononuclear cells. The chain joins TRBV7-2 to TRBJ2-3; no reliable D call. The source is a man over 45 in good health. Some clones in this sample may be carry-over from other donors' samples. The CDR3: CASSPLGSTDTQYF. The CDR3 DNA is TGTGCCAGCAGCCCACTTGGCTCCACAGATACGCAGTATTTT.